What follows are 29 T cell receptor beta chains derived from one specimen sequenced in a study of T-cell reconstitution after alpha-beta-depleted transplantation in children. Preparation of the TCRbeta library involved a method that used unique molecular identifiers. TCRdb reprocessed the PCR reads via MiXCR and lists one record per CDR3 protein. The table has hundreds of thousands of distinct CDR3 sequences, around 13% seen once. The sequencing here drew on PBMCs, taken before TCRalphabeta/CD19-depleted stem cell transplant. The receptor source for this set is a girl aged 2 to 9 with congenital amegakaryocytic thrombocytopenia, due to receive a stem cell transplant.

The CDR3 spells CAWSVPGNQPQHF. The CDR3 nucleotides read TGTGCCTGGAGTGTACCGGGGAATCAGCCCCAGCATTTT. The V and J genes are TRBV30 and TRBJ1-5; D not resolved. Deletions cut 0 bases from V and 4 bases from J, with 7 bases between. There are 13 residues in the CDR3. The germline V gene has CDR1 GTSNPN and CDR2 SVGIG (reference sequence).

This sequence joins TRBV5-1 and TRBJ2-3; 9 nucleotides align to TRBD1. Losses at the gene ends were 2 bases for V and 1 base for J; bases not matched to a gene: 5. CDR1 and CDR2 (germline): SGHRS, YFSETQ. There are 16 residues in the CDR3. The CDR3 loop is CASSLYRDRGTDTQYF. The CDR3 DNA reads as TGCGCCAGCAGCTTATACCGGGACAGGGGCACAGATACGCAGTATTTT.

This clonotype has ten or more counts. The rearrangement uses TRBV7-9 and TRBJ1-2; tentative D call: TRBD1 (5 bases). CDR3 length equals 15 residues. Looked up from germline, CDR1 is SEHNR and CDR2 is FQNEAQ (reference sequence). Trimming stripped 6 bases from V and 8 bases from J, with 22 bases between. The CDR3 sequence: CASSRGTPLVGGYTF. DNA for the CDR3: TGTGCCAGCAGTCGAGGGACCCCTCTTGTGGGAGGCTACACCTTC. Filled out from reference TRBV7-9 and TRBJ1-2, the complete variable domain reads DTGVSQNPRHKITKRGQNVTFRCDPISEHNRLYWYRQTLGQGPEFLTYFQNEAQLEKSRLLSDRFSAERPKGSFSTLEIQRTEQGDSAMYLCASSRGTPLVGGYTFGSGTRLTVV.

J is TRBJ2-5 and V is TRBV28, with a possible D match to TRBD2 (5 bases). This CDR3 contains 13 residues. The V gene's germline CDR1 is MDHEN and CDR2 SYDVKM. V lost 2 bases and J lost 4, with 8 bases in between. In DNA form, the CDR3 reads TGTGCCAGCAGTTTAAGCAGCGGAGAGACCCAGTACTTC. Amino acid sequence: CASSLSSGETQYF.

This chain uses TRBV29-1 with TRBJ2-7, with D possibly being TRBD1 (6 bases). CDR3 length: 13 amino acids. In germline, CDR1 is SQVTM, CDR2 ANQGSEA. The ends were cut back, 4 bases at V and 3 bases at J, with 13 bases in the middle. Here the CDR3 DNA reads TGCAGCGTTGCCGTGGACAGAGGCTACGAGCAGTACTTC. Translating it yields CSVAVDRGYEQYF.

There are many counts of this clonotype. This chain links TRBV5-1 with TRBJ2-4; TRBD2 matches at 8 bases. Germline CDR1 reads SGHRS; CDR2 reads YFSETQ. V was clipped by 0 bases and J by 5 bases; unmatched bases: 7. The CDR3 consists of 16 residues. The CDR3 loop is CASSLAFLAGQNIQYF. The CDR3 nucleotides are TGCGCCAGCAGCTTGGCATTTCTAGCGGGCCAAAACATTCAGTACTTC.

This chain's CDR3 is CASGQGTVNEQFF. The CDR3 nucleotides read TGTGCCAGCGGCCAGGGGACGGTAAATGAGCAGTTCTTC. The chain uses TRBV11-3 and TRBJ2-1; tentative D call: TRBD1 (6 bases). CDR1 is SGHNT, CDR2 YENEEA, per germline. V lost 8 bases, J lost 7 bases, and 15 bases lay in between. The CDR3 consists of 13 residues.

This clonotype occurred many times. The V and J genes are TRBV12-3 or TRBV12-4 and TRBJ2-1; 11 bases fit TRBD2. The V segment lost 8 bases and the J segment 14 bases; nucleotides outside the gene matches: 17. This CDR3 comprises 15 residues. The CDR3 region is CASQPGLAGSILKFF. The DNA of the CDR3 is TGTGCCAGCCAGCCCGGACTAGCGGGTAGTATTCTAAAGTTCTTC.

This clonotype was recorded at least ten times. The chain employs TRBV12-3 or TRBV12-4 and TRBJ2-7, with D possibly being TRBD2 (6 bases). The CDR3 is 17 amino acids. The V end was cut by 2 bases, the J end by 3 bases, with 20 bases between. CDR3 DNA sequence: TGTGCCAGCAGTTTATTTTGGACGGGGGACGCACACTACGAGCAGTACTTC. Its protein is CASSLFWTGDAHYEQYF.

The chain employs TRBV5-1 and TRBJ2-3, with D tentatively TRBD2 (6 bases). Trimming took 2 bases from V and 11 from J, leaving 18 bases between them. The CDR3 length is 14 residues. CDR1 and CDR2 from the germline V gene are SGHRS and YFSETQ. The CDR3 is CASSFVPGEPKQYF. The DNA for the CDR3 is TGCGCCAGCAGCTTTGTCCCGGGAGAACCAAAGCAGTATTTT.

The gene calls are TRBV5-8 and TRBJ2-1; D is possibly TRBD1 or TRBD2 (5 bases each). The CDR3 has 16 amino acids. CDR1 SGHTS and CDR2 YDEGEE come from the germline V gene. V was shortened by 2 bases and J by 8 bases, with 20 bases between the two germline ends. Written as DNA, the CDR3 is TGTGCCAGCAGCTTTATTAAAGACAGCGGATCTCATGAGCAGTTCTTC. Translating gives CASSFIKDSGSHEQFF.

There are a few counts of this clonotype. The chain joins TRBV28 to TRBJ2-5, with D unresolved. This CDR3 has 12 amino acids. Germline V lookup: CDR1 MDHEN, CDR2 SYDVKM. The ends were cut back, 5 bases at V and 4 bases at J, with 8 bases in the middle. CDR3 sequence (DNA): TGTGCCAGCAGTGCCGTTGGAGAGACCCAGTACTTC. Translated: CASSAVGETQYF.

This clonotype has only a few counts. The V and J genes are TRBV20-1 and TRBJ2-5; D ambiguous. Germline V gene data show CDR1 as DFQATT and CDR2 as SNEGSKA (reference sequence). This CDR3 spans 12 amino acids. Trimming cost V 6 bases and J 5 bases, with 13 bases left between them. In DNA form, the CDR3 reads TGCAGTGCAGGGCCCGTGGGGGAGACCCAGTACTTC. Its protein is CSAGPVGETQYF.

This clonotype was seen at least ten times. V and J are TRBV5-1 and TRBJ2-1; the D gene is possibly TRBD2 (5 bases). The CDR3 spans 14 residues. V was shortened by 0 bases and J by 7 bases, with 11 bases between the two germline ends. Per the germline V gene, CDR1 is SGHRS and CDR2 is YFSETQ. In nucleotides, the CDR3 is TGCGCCAGCAGCTTGGGAAGTCGGGGTAATGAGCAGTTCTTC. Translation: CASSLGSRGNEQFF.

This sequence joins TRBV29-1 and TRBJ2-3; D remains unclear. Trimming took off 6 bases at V and 5 bases at J, with 18 bases between the two ends. The CDR3 is 14 residues long. Germline values: CDR1 SQVTM, CDR2 ANQGSEA. The CDR3 bases are TGCAGCGTCCCCCATGAGTTGTTTGGAGATACGCAGTATTTT. Translation gives CSVPHELFGDTQYF.

This clonotype was seen at least ten times. The chain is built from TRBV5-1 and TRBJ2-2; 9 nucleotides agree with TRBD2. Germline CDR1 is SGHRS and CDR2 is YFSETQ. This CDR3 spans 16 amino acids. V shed 2 bases, J shed 1 base, and the junction held 3 bases outside the gene matches. CDR3 sequence reads: CASSLRLAENTGELFF. As DNA, the CDR3 is TGCGCCAGCAGCTTACGACTAGCGGAGAACACCGGGGAGCTGTTTTTT.

This clonotype was observed many times. The chain has TRBV7-8 and TRBJ2-4, with D perhaps TRBD1 (5 bases). The CDR3 extends over 19 amino acids. V lost 1 base, J lost 1 base, and 20 bases lay in between. From germline, CDR1 is SGHVS and CDR2 FQNEAQ. This CDR3 reads CASSLGDSLKFVAKNIQYF. CDR3 coding DNA: TGTGCCAGCAGCTTAGGCGACAGTCTAAAATTCGTGGCCAAAAACATTCAGTACTTC.

Note on this clonotype: This may be a read error, as it is one base from a much larger clone. This chain joins TRBV20-1 and TRBJ2-3; no definite D call. V was trimmed by 7 bases and J by 1 base, leaving 15 bases between them. The CDR3 sequence is 14 residues long. Germline values: CDR1 DFQATT, CDR2 SNEGSKA (reference sequence). The DNA for the CDR3 is TGCAGTGTCCCTTCCGTCGGGCGCACAGATACGCAGTATTTT. This sequence encodes CSVPSVGRTDTQYF.

In its sample, this clonotype was seen a few times. The chain couples TRBV5-1 to TRBJ1-1, with 11 bases that match TRBD1. CDR3 length: 15 residues. V lost 4 bases and J lost 4; bases outside the gene matches: 6. Germline lookup yields CDR1 SGHRS and CDR2 YFSETQ. The CDR3 nucleotides are TGCGCCAGCAGCCCCGGACAGGGGGCGTTCACTGAAGCTTTCTTT. This codes for CASSPGQGAFTEAFF. The full variable domain, rest sourced from reference TRBV5-1 and TRBJ1-1, is KAGVTQTPRYLIKTRGQQVTLSCSPISGHRSVSWYQQTPGQGLQFLFEYFSETQRNKGNFPGRFSGRQFSNSRSEMNVSTLELGDSALYLCASSPGQGAFTEAFFGQGTRLTVV.

This clonotype was counted many times. The chain recombines TRBV7-9 with TRBJ1-1, with 8 bases fitting TRBD1. V lost 2 bases, J lost 1 base, and 9 bases stayed unmatched. The CDR3 covers 17 residues. The germline V gene has CDR1 SEHNR and CDR2 FQNEAQ (reference sequence). Written as DNA, the CDR3 is TGTGCCAGCAGCTTAAGCCAGACGACAGGGGCGAACACTGAAGCTTTCTTT. Its translation is CASSLSQTTGANTEAFF.

This clonotype has ten or more counts. This chain uses TRBV5-5 with TRBJ2-1, with 8 positions matching TRBD2. Looked up from germline, CDR1 is SGHKS and CDR2 is YYEKEE (reference sequence). The CDR3 length is 16 residues. Trimming at V came to 4 bases and at J to 5 bases, leaving 11 bases not matched to a gene. The chain's CDR3 is CASSNWAGGPHNEQFF. The CDR3 DNA reads as TGTGCCAGCAGCAATTGGGCGGGAGGCCCCCACAATGAGCAGTTCTTC.

This clonotype was recorded at least ten times. The chain combines TRBV29-1 with TRBJ2-2; 13 nucleotides align to TRBD2. Germline CDR1 is SQVTM and CDR2 is ANQGSEA. The junction had 13 bases not matched to a gene; V was cut back by 6 bases and J by 6 bases. CDR3 length: 17 amino acids. CDR3 protein: CSVGPVETSGRSGELFF. CDR3 in DNA: TGCAGCGTCGGTCCCGTAGAGACTAGCGGGAGGTCCGGGGAGCTGTTTTTT.

This clonotype was seen a handful of times. J is TRBJ2-1 and V is TRBV3-1, with D unresolved. Germline CDR1 reads LGHDT; CDR2 reads YNNKEL (reference sequence). The V end was cut by 0 bases, the J end by 0 bases, with 15 bases between. This CDR3 is built from 18 residues. CDR3 in amino acids: CASSQDPALAGSYNEQFF. The CDR3 DNA reads TGTGCCAGCAGCCAAGATCCTGCGTTAGCAGGCTCCTACAATGAGCAGTTCTTC.

In its sample, this clonotype was seen many times. The chain has TRBV6-5 and TRBJ2-1; 9 bases are a match to TRBD1. Germline assignment: CDR1 MNHEY and CDR2 SVGAGI. Trimming removed 5 bases from V and 2 bases from J; junction bases left unmatched: 10. There are 17 residues in the CDR3. CDR3 coding DNA: TGTGCCAGCAGTCGAGTATCCGGGACAGGGCCCTACAATGAGCAGTTCTTC. Translation: CASSRVSGTGPYNEQFF.

In its sample, this clonotype was seen many times. This chain links TRBV29-1 with TRBJ2-5; TRBD2 might be the D (5 bases). The V end lost 8 bases, the J end lost 2 bases, and 18 bases lay between the germline ends. Germline loops: CDR1 SQVTM, CDR2 ANQGSEA. This CDR3 is built from 14 residues. The CDR3 spells CSYNRGWEQETQYF. CDR3 nucleotides: TGCAGCTATAATCGGGGTTGGGAACAAGAGACCCAGTACTTC.

This clonotype was counted at least ten times. The chain employs TRBV3-1 and TRBJ2-7; 8 nucleotides line up with TRBD2. The CDR3 has 15 residues. The V gene end was trimmed by 3 bases and the J gene end by 5 bases; junction bases not matched to a gene: 9. Germline CDR1 reads LGHDT; CDR2 reads YNNKEL (reference sequence). The CDR3 coding sequence is TGTGCCAGCAGCCAGGCCCCGGGACTAGAGGACGAGCAGTACTTC. Translated: CASSQAPGLEDEQYF.

This clonotype was observed many times. V gene TRBV4-1 combines with J gene TRBJ2-2; D gene uncertain. V dropped 1 base and J dropped 0 bases, with 9 bases sitting between them. CDR1 and CDR2 (germline): MGHRA, YSYEKL. The CDR3 is 16 amino acids. CDR3 in amino acids: CASSQGLLANTGELFF. The DNA of the CDR3 is TGCGCCAGCAGCCAAGGGCTACTTGCGAACACCGGGGAGCTGTTTTTT.

The J gene is TRBJ2-4, the V gene TRBV20-1; D gene uncertain. The CDR3 loop spans 15 amino acids. The ends were cut back, 1 base at V and 4 bases at J, with 14 bases in the middle. Germline V gives CDR1 DFQATT, CDR2 SNEGSKA (reference sequence). The CDR3 sequence is CSARAAAQTKNIQYF. The CDR3 nucleotides read TGCAGTGCTAGAGCGGCGGCGCAGACAAAAAACATTCAGTACTTC.

This clonotype is a singleton in its sample. This sequence joins TRBV28 and TRBJ2-1; the D gene is possibly TRBD1 (6 bases). The V gene lost 2 bases and the J gene lost 3 bases, with 11 bases spanning the gap. The CDR3 is 15 residues long. Germline CDR1 reads MDHEN; CDR2 reads SYDVKM. The CDR3 protein is CASSLVVQGYNEQFF. The CDR3 DNA follows: TGTGCCAGCAGTTTAGTGGTACAGGGCTACAATGAGCAGTTCTTC.